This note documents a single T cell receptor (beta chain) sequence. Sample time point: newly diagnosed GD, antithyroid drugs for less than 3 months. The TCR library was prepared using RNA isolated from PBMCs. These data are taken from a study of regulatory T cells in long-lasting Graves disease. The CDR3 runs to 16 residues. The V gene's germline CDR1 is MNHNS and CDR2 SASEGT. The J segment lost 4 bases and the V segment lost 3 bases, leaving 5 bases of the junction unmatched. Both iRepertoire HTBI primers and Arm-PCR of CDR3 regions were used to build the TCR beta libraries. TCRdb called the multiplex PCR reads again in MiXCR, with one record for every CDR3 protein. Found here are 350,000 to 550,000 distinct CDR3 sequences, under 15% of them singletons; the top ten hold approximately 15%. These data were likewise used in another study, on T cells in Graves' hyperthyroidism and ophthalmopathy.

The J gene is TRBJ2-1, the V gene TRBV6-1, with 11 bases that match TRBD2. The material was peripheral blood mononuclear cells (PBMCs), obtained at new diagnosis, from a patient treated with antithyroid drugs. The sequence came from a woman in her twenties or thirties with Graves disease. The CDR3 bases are TGTGCCAGCAGTGATGGGGGGACTAGCGGTTACAATGAGCAGTTCTTC. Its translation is CASSDGGTSGYNEQFF.